These T cell receptor beta chains were read from a single sample in a study of early T cells in non-severe SARS-CoV-2 infection. TCRdb used MiXCR to reprocess the 5' RACE reads, holding one entry per CDR3 protein. The sample has tens of thousands of distinct CDR3 sequences; approximately 4.8% are singletons. The source material was whole blood. The receptor source for this set is an adult who was a healthcare worker with PCR-confirmed SARS-CoV-2 infection or an uninfected control (not recorded which). CDR3s include the opening cysteine and the closing phenylalanine or tryptophan. A D gene is named only where the DNA matches it firmly. Only some rows state a clone size, as once, few, many or a class for expanded clones.

abundance	v_gene	d_gene	j_gene	CDR3nt	CDR3aa
few	TRBV11-2	-	TRBJ1-5	TGTGCCAGCAGCTTAACGGCGCAAAATCAGCCCCAGCATTTT	CASSLTAQNQPQHF
few	TRBV12-2	-	TRBJ1-5	TGTGCAAGTCGCTTAGCCCTGTGGACAGGCTCGAATCAGCCCCAGCATTTT	CASRLALWTGSNQPQHF
many	TRBV18	-	TRBJ2-7	TGTGCCAGCTCACCAGGGGCTAATAGGAACGAGCAGTACTTC	CASSPGANRNEQYF
many	TRBV20-1	TRBD1	TRBJ1-6	TGCAGTGCAGTGGACAGGGGACCTCTCCTCCACTTT	CSAVDRGPLLHF
-	TRBV29-1	-	TRBJ2-7	TGCAGCGTTGACGAGGGCACCTACGAGCAGTACTTC	CSVDEGTYEQYF
many	TRBV4-2	TRBD2	TRBJ2-3	TGTGCCAGCAGCCAAGTCTGGAAAAGTAGCGGGAACACAGATACGCAGTATTTT	CASSQVWKSSGNTDTQYF
many	TRBV12-3/TRBV12-4	-	TRBJ2-5	TGTGCCAGCAGCAACAGGGCGGAGACCCAGTACTTC	CASSNRAETQYF
many	TRBV29-1	-	TRBJ1-1	TGCAGCGTGACCGGGGGGAAAATGAACACTGAAGCTTTCTTT	CSVTGGKMNTEAFF
few	TRBV6-1	-	TRBJ2-4	TGTGCCAGCAGTGAAGTAGTCGGGTCTCTTCCGTACTTC	CASSEVVGSLPYF
many	TRBV4-1	-	TRBJ2-7	TGCGCCAGCAGCCTACAGGGAGGTGAGCAGTACTTC	CASSLQGGEQYF
-	TRBV6-5	-	TRBJ1-4	TGTGCCAGCAGTTTCGCGAGTGGGGGCTCGGGAAAACTGTTTTTT	CASSFASGGSGKLFF
-	TRBV20-1	TRBD2	TRBJ2-1	TGCAGTGCTAAGCGGGGGTACAATGAGCAGTTCTTC	CSAKRGYNEQFF
few	TRBV12-3/TRBV12-4	-	TRBJ2-1	TGTGCCAGCAGCTCAAACCTGGTCGGGCAGTTCTTC	CASSSNLVGQFF
-	TRBV18	TRBD2	TRBJ2-1	TGTGCCAGCTCCGGACTAGCGGGGAGCGATGAGCAGTTCTTC	CASSGLAGSDEQFF
medium-sized	TRBV7-2	-	TRBJ1-5	TGTGCCAGCAGCTTAGGGGGGACATGGGTCAATCAGCCCCAGCATTTT	CASSLGGTWVNQPQHF
-	TRBV6-1	TRBD2	TRBJ2-7	TGTGCCAGCAGTGAAGCCAGCTCTAGCGGGATGGGGGCCTACGAGCAGTACTTC	CASSEASSSGMGAYEQYF
many	TRBV7-6	TRBD1	TRBJ2-6	TGTGCCAGCAGCCACGTCCGGGACAGATATGCATCTGGGGCCAACGTCCTGACTTTC	CASSHVRDRYASGANVLTF
few	TRBV20-1	-	TRBJ2-3	TGCAGTGCTTGTATTAGCGGCACAGATACGCAGTATTTT	CSACISGTDTQYF
-	TRBV7-9	-	TRBJ2-7	TGTGCCAGCAGTCAGGTGGGGGCCTACGAGCAGTACTTC	CASSQVGAYEQYF
-	TRBV5-4	TRBD1	TRBJ2-7	TGTGCCAGCAGTGGTACCGGGACAGGGTTCGGCGAGCAGTACTTC	CASSGTGTGFGEQYF
-	TRBV11-2	TRBD1	TRBJ1-6	TGTGCCAGCAGCGGCTTACAGACAGGGGCAGGTTCACCCCTCCACTTT	CASSGLQTGAGSPLHF
few	TRBV10-2	TRBD1	TRBJ2-7	TGCGCCAGCCGGGACAGGGAAGAGGTCGAGCAGTACTTC	CASRDREEVEQYF
-	TRBV5-5	TRBD2	TRBJ2-7	TGTGCCAGCAGCTTGGTGAGGACTAGCGGGAGCAACGAGCAGTACTTC	CASSLVRTSGSNEQYF
few	TRBV2	-	TRBJ2-1	TGTGCCAGCATTGTCAGCGAAAACAATGAGCAGTTCTTC	CASIVSENNEQFF
many	TRBV5-6	-	TRBJ2-3	TGTGCCAGCAGCTGGGGTGCAGATACGCAGTATTTT	CASSWGADTQYF
many	TRBV12-3/TRBV12-4	-	TRBJ2-3	TGTGCCAGCAGCTCAACAGGAAGAAGCCCAGATACGCAGTATTTT	CASSSTGRSPDTQYF
many	TRBV5-1	-	TRBJ1-1	TGCGCCAGCAGCAATAACGGGAACACTGAAGCTTTCTTT	CASSNNGNTEAFF
-	TRBV9	-	TRBJ2-7	TGTGCCAGCAGCGGAACTCTTACCTACGAGCAGTACTTC	CASSGTLTYEQYF
many	TRBV10-2	-	TRBJ2-1	TGCGCCAGCAGCGTCCTAAGTACTGAGCAGTTCTTC	CASSVLSTEQFF
few	TRBV12-3/TRBV12-4	TRBD2	TRBJ2-2	TGTGCCAGCAGCGAAGCGGGAGCGTACACCGGGGAGCTGTTTTTT	CASSEAGAYTGELFF
many	TRBV12-3/TRBV12-4	-	TRBJ2-3	TGTGCCAGCAGCGGTAGGGGGACTTTAAGCACAGATACGCAGTATTTT	CASSGRGTLSTDTQYF
-	TRBV19	-	TRBJ1-1	TGTGCCAGTAGTGGAGTCCGGGACTCTCACCGGGAAGCTTTCTTT	CASSGVRDSHREAFF
-	TRBV10-3	-	TRBJ2-3	TGTGCCATCAGTGTGAGCGCGGCAGATACGCAGTATTTT	CAISVSAADTQYF
few	TRBV5-4	-	TRBJ1-4	TGTGCCAGCAGCCGGGACTCGATAAATGAAAAACTGTTTTTT	CASSRDSINEKLFF
few	TRBV6-2/TRBV6-3	-	TRBJ2-7	TGTGCCAGCAGTTACTCTCCGGTCCTTCGCTACGAGCAGTACTTC	CASSYSPVLRYEQYF
many	TRBV6-6	TRBD1	TRBJ1-1	TGTGCCAGCAGTTACAGTCAGGGGGCGGGCACTGAAGCTTTCTTT	CASSYSQGAGTEAFF
few	TRBV7-9	TRBD1	TRBJ2-3	TGTGCCAGCAGCACACCCGACAGGGGGCTGGTAGATACGCAGTATTTT	CASSTPDRGLVDTQYF
many	TRBV20-1	-	TRBJ1-4	TGCAGTGCGTCAGAAAATAATGAAAAACTGTTTTTT	CSASENNEKLFF
-	TRBV11-2	TRBD2	TRBJ2-1	TGTGCCAGCAGAATTAGCGGGGAACTCTACAATGAGCAGTTCTTC	CASRISGELYNEQFF
many	TRBV20-1	-	TRBJ2-2	TGCAGTGCGCAGACGGGGGGCAGGATGGTCACCGGGGAGCTGTTTTTT	CSAQTGGRMVTGELFF
many	TRBV20-1	TRBD2	TRBJ2-1	TGCAGTGCTAGTCGCCTAGCGGGAGCTTGGATCAATGAGCAGTTCTTC	CSASRLAGAWINEQFF
-	TRBV28	-	TRBJ1-5	TGTGCCAGCAGTACCCGGTCTCGGACCCAGCATTTT	CASSTRSRTQHF
few	TRBV6-6	-	TRBJ2-3	TGTGCCAGCAGTTACCGCGGAGGGGAGGCAACAGATACGCAGTATTTT	CASSYRGGEATDTQYF
many	TRBV29-1	-	TRBJ2-2	TGCAGCTTCAGGGTGGCCGGGGAGCTGTTTTTT	CSFRVAGELFF
many	TRBV5-1	TRBD2	TRBJ2-3	TGCGCCAGCAGCTTGGTAGCGGGGCCCACAGATACGCAGTATTTT	CASSLVAGPTDTQYF
-	TRBV2	-	TRBJ1-2	TGTGCCAGCAGGGGGAATCCATCTTATGGCTACACCTTC	CASRGNPSYGYTF